Each of the 13 T cell receptor beta chains below was sequenced from the same sample in a study of blood T cell repertoires in COVID-19. Profiling relied on immunoSEQ multiplex PCR, and the TCRdb table lists in-frame clones only, not all of them. The sample comprises around 180,000 clones, less than 90% of which are singletons, and around 2.3% rests with the top ten. What was sequenced was peripheral blood. These receptor sequences come from a man in his sixties or seventies with active or convalescent COVID-19.

The chain employs TRBV7-8 and TRBJ2-7, with 9 nucleotides matching TRBD1. CDR3 length: 15 amino acids. Germline CDR1 is SGHVS and CDR2 is FQNEAQ. V shed 5 bases, J shed 5 bases, and the junction held 10 bases outside the gene matches. The CDR3 region has the DNA TGTGCCAGCAGCCCGCCGGGACAGGGTATCCACGAGCAGTACTTC. Amino acid sequence: CASSPPGQGIHEQYF.

The genes are TRBV29-1 and TRBJ2-7, with D perhaps TRBD2 (7 bases). This CDR3 is built from 13 residues. The germline V gene encodes CDR1 SQVTM and CDR2 ANQGSEA. V was cut by 7 bases and J by 6 bases, with 19 bases left in between. DNA for the CDR3: TGCAGCGCGGGGGGCACATCCCCTCTCGAGCAGTACTTC. It yields the protein CSAGGTSPLEQYF.

Worth noting for this clone: The sample contains more than one DNA sequence encoding this CDR3. This chain links TRBV5-1 with TRBJ1-1; 8 positions match TRBD1. This CDR3 has 14 residues. The ends lost 3 bases at V and 5 bases at J; junction bases unmatched: 6. Germline V gene lookup returns CDR1 SGHRS and CDR2 YFSETQ. CDR3 nucleotide sequence: TGCGCCAGCAGCTCCGGACAGGGCGGAACTGAAGCTTTCTTT. Amino acid sequence: CASSSGQGGTEAFF. The full variable domain, completed using reference TRBV5-1 and TRBJ1-1, is KAGVTQTPRYLIKTRGQQVTLSCSPISGHRSVSWYQQTPGQGLQFLFEYFSETQRNKGNFPGRFSGRQFSNSRSEMNVSTLELGDSALYLCASSSGQGGTEAFFGQGTRLTVV.

The rearrangement links TRBV6-6 to TRBJ2-5; possibly TRBD1 for D (7 bases). Deletions cut 6 bases from V and 5 bases from J, with 13 bases between. CDR3 length: 13 residues. The V gene's germline CDR1 is MNHNY and CDR2 SVGAGI (reference sequence). The CDR3 protein is CASRSGGPETQYF. DNA of the CDR3: TGTGCCAGCAGATCAGGGGGGCCGGAGACCCAGTACTTC.

The chain uses TRBV6-2 or TRBV6-3 and TRBJ1-1; D call uncertain. Germline V lookup: CDR1 MNHEY, CDR2 SVGEGT. V dropped 4 bases and J dropped 1 base, with 19 bases sitting between them. This CDR3 comprises 17 residues. The CDR3 sequence is CASSLARGKIWNTEAFF. The CDR3, as DNA: TGTGCCAGCAGTTTGGCTCGGGGAAAAATATGGAACACTGAAGCTTTCTTT.

The V gene is TRBV4-1, the J gene TRBJ2-1; D remains unclear. This CDR3 is 15 amino acids long. Germline V lookup: CDR1 MGHRA, CDR2 YSYEKL. V was pared by 0 bases and J by 2 bases, with 8 bases between. The CDR3 sequence: CASSQEEVPYNEQFF. The CDR3 region has the DNA TGCGCCAGCAGCCAAGAAGAGGTTCCCTACAATGAGCAGTTCTTC.

The chain combines TRBV18 with TRBJ2-1; D may be TRBD1 (6 bases). The germline CDR1 and CDR2 sequences are KGHSH and LQKENI. The CDR3 consists of 15 residues. V gave up 4 bases and J gave up 9 bases, with 19 bases separating them. The CDR3 DNA sequence: TGTGCCAGCTCACTTACCGGGACATATGGTCTTGAGCAGTTCTTC. Encoded protein: CASSLTGTYGLEQFF.

The chain couples TRBV6-5 to TRBJ2-7; weak D call: TRBD1 (6 bases). The CDR3 sequence is 14 residues long. The V end lost 7 bases, the J end lost 4 bases, and 17 bases lay between the germline ends. Germline CDR1 MNHEY, CDR2 SVGAGI. CDR3 region: CASIATGTTYEQYF. The CDR3 coding sequence is TGTGCCAGCATAGCGACCGGGACAACTTACGAGCAGTACTTC.

The V and J genes are TRBV5-4 and TRBJ2-2, with D possibly matching TRBD2 (6 bases). V was cut by 4 bases and J by 4 bases, with 17 bases left in between. Looked up from germline, CDR1 is SGHNT and CDR2 is YYREEE (reference sequence). CDR3 length equals 16 residues. In nucleotides, the CDR3 is TGTGCCAGCAGCCGGACGGGCGGGAACCTCACCGGGGAGCTGTTTTTT. It translates to CASSRTGGNLTGELFF.

The V and J genes are TRBV10-1 and TRBJ2-5, with a weak D call TRBD1 (5 bases). Germline assignment: CDR1 WNHNN and CDR2 SYGVQD (reference sequence). The germline V and J ends were trimmed by 5 bases and 5 bases, with 12 bases remaining between them. The CDR3 has 13 amino acids. CDR3 sequence: CASSIGAGETQYF. CDR3 nucleotide sequence: TGCGCCAGCAGTATTGGGGCTGGGGAGACCCAGTACTTC.

This clone is a singleton in its sample. The chain has TRBV7-9 and TRBJ1-1, with a weak D call TRBD1 (5 bases). Germline V CDR1 and CDR2: SEHNR, FQNEAQ (reference sequence). The CDR3 has 14 amino acids. Trimming removed 5 bases from V and 0 bases from J, with 10 bases in between. The CDR3 region has the DNA TGTGCCAGCAGCACAGGACCGATGAACACTGAAGCTTTCTTT. Protein sequence: CASSTGPMNTEAFF.

On this clone: This CDR3 is also generated by other DNA sequences in the sample. This sequence joins TRBV5-6 and TRBJ2-7, with D hard to call. The CDR3 is made up of 12 amino acids. Trimming pared 4 bases from V and 2 bases from J, leaving 7 bases between. Germline V gene sequence: CDR1 SGHDT, CDR2 YYEEEE. As DNA, the CDR3 is TGTGCCAGCAGCCTAAGCACCTACGAGCAGTACTTC. Its protein product is CASSLSTYEQYF.

The V call is TRBV11-2, the J call TRBJ2-5, with D maybe TRBD1 (6 bases). CDR3 length: 13 residues. Germline values: CDR1 SGHAT, CDR2 FQNNGV. Trimming pared 5 bases from V and 5 bases from J, leaving 12 bases between. The CDR3, as DNA: TGTGCCAGCAGCGGCCTTCAGGGGGAGACCCAGTACTTC. Translated, it gives CASSGLQGETQYF.